This entry lists 10 T cell receptor beta chains sequenced from one sample in a study of T cells expressing NK-cell markers. Each CDR3 protein gets one entry in TCRdb, which reprocessed the 5' RACE reads and gives no DNA. This sample's clone table lists 550,000 or so distinct CDR3 sequences. Source material: blood T cells: a sorted CD56 or NKG2C T cell subset, CD4+ or CD8+ T cells, or bulk PBMC T cells (not recorded which). Receptors originate from a young man in good health.

The chain uses TRBV29-1 and TRBJ2-1. In germline, CDR1 is SQVTM, CDR2 ANQGSEA. The CDR3 sequence is 13 residues long. This CDR3 reads CSVEAALYNEQFF.

This sequence joins TRBV30 and TRBJ2-1; the TCRdb call, TRBD2, lacks DNA for checking. This CDR3 spans 16 amino acids. Germline V gene data show CDR1 as GTSNPN and CDR2 as SVGIG (reference sequence). The CDR3 loop is CAWRTRWREGTDEQFF.

The rearrangement joins TRBV6-2 or TRBV6-3 to TRBJ1-1; TCRdb calls TRBD1, which cannot be checked without DNA. Germline lookup yields CDR1 MNHEY and CDR2 SVGEGT. The CDR3 sequence is 13 residues long. CDR3 residues: CATSPDKNTEAFF.

The V gene is TRBV5-1, the J gene TRBJ2-5; the TCRdb call, TRBD1, lacks DNA for checking. CDR1 and CDR2 from the germline V gene are SGHRS and YFSETQ. The CDR3 loop spans 16 amino acids. CDR3 region: CASSALTGGGQETQYF.

The chain recombines TRBV18 with TRBJ2-3; the D call of TRBD1 rests on TCRdb alone, since no DNA is present to check it. Germline V CDR1 and CDR2: KGHSH, LQKENI. The length of the CDR3 is 14 residues. The CDR3 sequence: CASSPLDSQDTQYF.

The CDR3 is CASSQDVSGTQYF. J is TRBJ2-3 and V is TRBV4-3. From germline, CDR1 is LGHNA and CDR2 YSLEER. CDR3 length: 13 amino acids.

The rearrangement uses TRBV4-1 and TRBJ1-2; TCRdb's D gene call, TRBD1, goes unchecked for lack of DNA. CDR1 is MGHRA, CDR2 YSYEKL, per germline. The CDR3 is 18 amino acids. The CDR3 loop reads CASSQAVGTANENYGYTF.

V is TRBV11-1 and J is TRBJ2-5; the TCRdb D gene call, TRBD1, has no DNA to confirm it. This CDR3 comprises 19 residues. The V gene's germline CDR1 is SGHAT and CDR2 FQDESV (reference sequence). The chain's CDR3 is CASSLSGPGQGIFDQTQYF. Based on the CDR3 plus reference TRBV11-1 and TRBJ2-5, the full variable domain is EAEVAQSPRYKITEKSQAVAFWCDPISGHATLYWYRQILGQGPELLVQFQDESVVDDSQLPKDRFSAERLKGVDSTLKIQPAELGDSAMYLCASSLSGPGQGIFDQTQYFGPGTRLLVL.

The chain employs TRBV7-9 and TRBJ2-1. Germline CDR1 reads SEHNR; CDR2 reads FQNEAQ (reference sequence). CDR3 size: 12 residues. CDR3 residues: CASSLRSDEQFF.

This chain uses TRBV3-1 with TRBJ2-3. Germline CDR1 reads LGHDT; CDR2 reads YNNKEL (reference sequence). This CDR3 comprises 14 residues. CDR3 residues: CASSQVMSGYTQYF.